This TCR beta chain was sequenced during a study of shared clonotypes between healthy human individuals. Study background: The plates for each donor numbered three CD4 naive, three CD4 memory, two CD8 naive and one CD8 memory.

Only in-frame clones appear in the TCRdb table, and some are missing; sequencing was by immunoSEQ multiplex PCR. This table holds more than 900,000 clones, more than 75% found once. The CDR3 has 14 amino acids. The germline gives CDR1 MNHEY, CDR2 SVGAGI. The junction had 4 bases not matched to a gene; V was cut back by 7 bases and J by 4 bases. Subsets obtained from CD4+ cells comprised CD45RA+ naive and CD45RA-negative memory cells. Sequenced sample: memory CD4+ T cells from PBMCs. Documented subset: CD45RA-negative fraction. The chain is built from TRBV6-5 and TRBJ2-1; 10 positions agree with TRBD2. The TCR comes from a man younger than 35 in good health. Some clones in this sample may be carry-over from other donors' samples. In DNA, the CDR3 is TGTGCCAGCACCCAGCGGGAGGGATACAATGAGCAGTTCTTC. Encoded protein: CASTQREGYNEQFF.